This is a list of T cell receptor beta chains from one sample in a study of response to subunit inactivated influenza vaccine. Using its own MiXCR run on the RT-PCR reads, TCRdb lists one record per CDR3 protein. This table holds around 850,000 distinct CDR3 sequences, 15% to 20% found once. The input for sequencing was PBMCs from blood, taken around 5 days after vaccination. The receptor set was obtained from a man in his fifties or sixties who received an inactivated influenza vaccine. The CDR3 runs from the conserved cysteine through the conserved F or W. The D gene is left open where the match is weak. Clone size appears in some rows only: once, few, many, or a class for an expanded clone.

TRBV10-3,.,.,TRBJ2-1,CAIKDLPSDGQFF,TGTGCCATCAAAGACTTACCATCCGATGGGCAGTTCTTC
TRBV3-1,few,.,TRBJ2-5,CASSQVWSFHQETQYF,TGTGCCAGCAGCCAAGTCTGGAGCTTCCACCAAGAGACCCAGTACTTC
TRBV11-2,.,TRBD1,TRBJ2-1,CASRPLGDRIYNEQFF,TGTGCCAGCAGACCCCTTGGGGACAGGATATACAATGAGCAGTTCTTC
TRBV27,few,.,TRBJ2-1,CASSFKGLSYNEQFF,TGTGCCAGCAGTTTTAAGGGGTTGTCCTACAATGAGCAGTTCTTC
TRBV10-3,.,.,TRBJ2-3,CAISGPRVNTQYF,TGTGCCATCAGTGGCCCCAGGGTGAATACGCAGTATTTT
TRBV4-2,.,.,TRBJ2-5,CASSSGAETHYF,TGTGCCAGCAGCTCGGGGGCGGAGACCCATTACTTC
TRBV10-3,few,.,TRBJ2-7,CAISDGRDLYEQYF,TGTGCCATCAGTGATGGACGGGACCTTTACGAGCAGTACTTC
TRBV5-1,.,TRBD1,TRBJ2-2,CASSLAPKRQGVPGELFF,TGCGCCAGCAGCTTGGCCCCCAAGCGACAGGGGGTTCCCGGGGAGCTGTTTTTT
TRBV19,.,TRBD1,TRBJ2-3,CASRDREGTDTQYF,TGTGCCAGTAGGGACAGGGAGGGCACAGATACGCAGTATTTT
TRBV28,.,.,TRBJ2-7,CASSLYSGPSYEQYF,TGTGCCAGCAGTTTATACTCGGGCCCTTCCTACGAGCAGTACTTC
TRBV7-2,.,.,TRBJ2-7,CASSSNEGLPYEQYF,TGTGCCAGCAGCTCCAACGAGGGCCTCCCCTACGAGCAGTACTTC
TRBV2,.,TRBD2,TRBJ2-7,CASRGLAGPYEQYF,TGTGCCAGCAGGGGACTAGCGGGACCTTACGAGCAGTACTTC
TRBV20-1,few,TRBD2,TRBJ2-1,CSAPTSGGFNEQFF,TGCAGTGCGCCGACTAGCGGGGGTTTCAATGAGCAGTTCTTC
TRBV12-3/TRBV12-4,.,.,TRBJ1-1,CASSLTLVGNTEAFF,TGTGCCAGCAGTTTGACCCTGGTGGGGAACACTGAAGCTTTCTTT
TRBV5-6,few,TRBD1,TRBJ2-7,CASSAWTGSSYEQYF,TGTGCCAGCAGTGCATGGACAGGATCCTCCTACGAGCAGTACTTC
TRBV5-8,.,TRBD2,TRBJ2-5,CASSDSSGRGSETQYF,TGTGCCAGCAGTGATTCTAGCGGGAGAGGGTCGGAGACCCAGTACTTC
TRBV19,few,TRBD1,TRBJ2-3,CASSIRTGWTDTQYF,TGTGCCAGTAGTATCCGGACAGGGTGGACAGATACGCAGTATTTT
TRBV7-2,many,.,TRBJ2-1,CASSLAPGNEQFF,TGTGCTAGCAGCTTAGCGCCGGGGAATGAGCAGTTCTTC
TRBV20-1,.,TRBD2,TRBJ2-7,CSAGEAGGYEQYF,TGCAGTGCTGGGGAGGCGGGAGGGTACGAGCAGTACTTC
TRBV15,few,.,TRBJ2-3,CATSVAASTDTQYF,TGTGCCACCAGCGTAGCGGCAAGCACAGATACGCAGTATTTT
TRBV7-9,many,.,TRBJ2-1,CASSLIDEQFF,TGTGCCAGCAGCTTGATAGATGAGCAGTTCTTC
TRBV5-1,.,TRBD2,TRBJ2-1,CASSASGTSTNEQFF,TGCGCCAGCAGCGCTTCCGGGACTAGTACTAATGAGCAGTTCTTC